The rows below give T cell receptor beta chains drawn from one sample of a study of T cells after yellow fever vaccination. TCRdb reprocessed the 5' RACE reads via MiXCR and lists one record per CDR3 protein. Among a few hundred thousand distinct CDR3 sequences listed, 10% to 15% were seen once. The starting material was CD4+ T cells sorted from PBMCs, obtained 45 days after the yellow fever booster vaccination. These receptors originate from a man under 40 who received the YFV17D yellow fever vaccine. Both conserved end residues are part of each CDR3. D genes are given only for firm matches. Clone size appears in some rows only: once, few, many, or a class for an expanded clone.

cdr3_aa cdr3_nt clone_size j_call d_call v_call
CASSPRRGTGAFSYEQYF TGTGCCAGCTCACCGCGCCGCGGGACAGGGGCGTTCTCCTACGAGCAGTACTTC few TRBJ2-7 TRBD1 TRBV18
CASRLAGITADTQYF TGTGCCAGCAGGTTAGCGGGAATAACCGCAGATACGCAGTATTTT - TRBJ2-3 TRBD2 TRBV5-4
CASSLNSVGAGGPPDTQYF TGTGCCAGCAGCTTAAATTCGGTCGGTGCGGGAGGGCCACCAGATACGCAGTATTTT few TRBJ2-3 TRBD2 TRBV11-2
CASGQGPNTGELFF TGTGCTAGTGGCCAGGGTCCTAACACCGGGGAGCTGTTTTTT - TRBJ2-2 - TRBV12-5
CSARVSIADSYNEQFF TGCAGTGCTAGAGTTAGTATTGCGGATTCCTACAATGAGCAGTTCTTC few TRBJ2-1 - TRBV20-1
CASRGQGGLFF TGTGCCAGCAGAGGACAGGGGGGGCTGTTTTTT - TRBJ1-4 TRBD1 TRBV12-3/TRBV12-4
CASSPRGGETYNEQFF TGTGCCAGCTCACCACGTGGCGGGGAAACCTACAATGAGCAGTTCTTC few TRBJ2-1 - TRBV18
CASSLIASSYNEQFF TGTGCCAGCAGCTTAATTGCGAGCTCCTACAATGAGCAGTTCTTC - TRBJ2-1 - TRBV7-3
CASSTAFGTDQFIRSYEQYF TGTGCCAGCAGTACCGCGTTCGGGACAGATCAATTTATTAGATCCTACGAGCAGTACTTC - TRBJ2-7 TRBD1 TRBV5-6
CSARDSLAPTDTQYF TGCAGTGCTAGAGATTCCCTAGCCCCCACAGATACGCAGTATTTT few TRBJ2-3 - TRBV20-1
CASSLELAGWNEQFF TGTGCCAGCAGCTTAGAACTAGCGGGATGGAATGAGCAGTTCTTC many TRBJ2-1 TRBD2 TRBV7-2
CASSLGSTNNEQFF TGTGCCAGCAGTTTGGGTAGCACCAACAATGAGCAGTTCTTC few TRBJ2-1 - TRBV12-3/TRBV12-4
CASSLYSEAFF TGTGCCAGCAGCTTATACAGTGAAGCTTTCTTT - TRBJ1-1 - TRBV7-2
CASSLNSGTVDYGYTF TGTGCCAGCAGCTTAAATAGCGGGACAGTCGACTATGGCTACACCTTC - TRBJ1-2 TRBD1 TRBV11-2
CSASLAGGRADTQYF TGCAGTGCTTCCCTAGCGGGAGGGAGGGCAGATACGCAGTATTTT - TRBJ2-3 TRBD2 TRBV20-1
CASSILGESYEQYF TGTGCCAGTAGTATTTTGGGGGAATCCTACGAGCAGTACTTC - TRBJ2-7 - TRBV19
CASSFYLTSGSYNEQFF TGCGCCAGCAGCTTTTACCTGACTAGCGGTTCCTACAATGAGCAGTTCTTC few TRBJ2-1 TRBD2 TRBV5-1
CASSFAGEGYEQFF TGCGCCAGCAGCTTTGCCGGGGAGGGATATGAGCAGTTCTTC few TRBJ2-1 TRBD2 TRBV5-1
CASSLSGKINYEQYF TGTGCCAGCAGCCTTAGCGGGAAGATCAACTACGAGCAGTACTTC few TRBJ2-7 TRBD2 TRBV3-1
CASGPGGGGYTF TGTGCCAGCGGTCCCGGCGGGGGTGGCTACACCTTC few TRBJ1-2 - TRBV7-9
CAWKWRDSGELFF TGTGCCTGGAAGTGGCGGGACTCCGGGGAGCTGTTTTTT few TRBJ2-2 - TRBV30
CATAGLSEQFF TGTGCCACCGCGGGACTCTCTGAGCAGTTCTTC - TRBJ2-1 - TRBV25-1
CATSDPRTGTTGELFF TGTGCCACCAGTGATCCCAGGACAGGGACCACCGGGGAGCTGTTTTTT few TRBJ2-2 TRBD1 TRBV24-1
CASSGPNRGETQYF TGTGCCAGCAGTGGTCCTAATCGAGGGGAGACCCAGTACTTC - TRBJ2-5 - TRBV27
CASSLVAGFYEQYF TGTGCCAGCAGCTTAGTGGCGGGGTTTTACGAGCAGTACTTC few TRBJ2-7 - TRBV7-9
CSARDSIADVLTF TGCAGTGCTAGAGATAGTATTGCGGACGTCCTGACTTTC - TRBJ2-6 - TRBV20-1
CASSPLGLRQETQYF TGTGCCAGCAGCCCTCTGGGTCTCCGGCAAGAGACCCAGTACTTC few TRBJ2-5 - TRBV28
CSASRTDNEQFF TGCAGTGCTAGTCGTACCGACAATGAGCAGTTCTTC - TRBJ2-1 - TRBV20-1
CASRDSFGGEQFF TGTGCCAGCAGAGACTCGTTCGGAGGTGAGCAGTTCTTC - TRBJ2-1 - TRBV6-5
CSVDPAWVETQYF TGCAGCGTTGACCCAGCGTGGGTGGAGACCCAGTACTTC few TRBJ2-5 - TRBV29-1
CASSQDPWDRVTF TGCGCCAGCAGCCAAGACCCCTGGGACAGAGTAACCTTC few TRBJ1-2 TRBD1 TRBV4-1
CASSPLRTSGNEQFF TGTGCCAGCTCACCACTTCGGACTAGCGGGAATGAGCAGTTCTTC - TRBJ2-1 TRBD2 TRBV18
CASSPGPLNTGELFF TGTGCCAGCTCCCCCGGGCCGTTAAACACCGGGGAGCTGTTTTTT few TRBJ2-2 - TRBV7-3
CASSLDGLFSGANVLTF TGTGCCAGCAGTCTGGACGGGTTATTCTCTGGGGCCAACGTCCTGACTTTC few TRBJ2-6 - TRBV6-1
CASSPDLTFGDSPLHF TGTGCCAGCAGCCCCGACCTGACATTTGGCGATTCACCCCTCCACTTT - TRBJ1-6 - TRBV7-9
CASSPILTGGTEQYF TGTGCCAGCAGCCCAATCTTGACTGGGGGGACCGAGCAGTACTTC few TRBJ2-7 - TRBV7-2
CASTPPLTSGYNEQFF TGTGCCAGCACCCCTCCGTTGACTAGCGGCTACAATGAGCAGTTCTTC - TRBJ2-1 TRBD2 TRBV12-3/TRBV12-4
CATSTPGNTGELFF TGTGCCACCTCTACCCCTGGAAACACCGGGGAGCTGTTTTTT few TRBJ2-2 - TRBV15
CSVEVWQGNEQFF TGCAGCGTTGAAGTTTGGCAGGGTAATGAGCAGTTCTTC many TRBJ2-1 - TRBV29-1
CSAETGTKTYEQYF TGCAGTGCCGAGACCGGGACCAAAACCTACGAGCAGTACTTC - TRBJ2-7 - TRBV20-1
CSVGVAGTDTQYF TGTAGTGTGGGGGTAGCTGGCACAGATACGCAGTATTTT - TRBJ2-3 - TRBV29-1
CASSSGLAAYNEQFF TGCGCCAGCAGCTCGGGACTAGCGGCCTACAATGAGCAGTTCTTC many TRBJ2-1 TRBD2 TRBV7-2
CASSFDYYQETQYF TGTGCCAGCAGCTTTGACTATTACCAAGAGACCCAGTACTTC many TRBJ2-5 - TRBV7-8
CASRRAGSADTQYF TGTGCCAGCAGAAGGGCGGGGAGCGCAGATACGCAGTATTTT - TRBJ2-3 - TRBV12-3/TRBV12-4
CSAGTGGSYEQYF TGCAGTGCCGGGACAGGGGGAAGCTACGAGCAGTACTTC many TRBJ2-7 TRBD1 TRBV20-1
CATSGRDRWDEQFF TGTGCCACCAGTGGCCGGGACAGATGGGATGAGCAGTTCTTC - TRBJ2-1 TRBD1 TRBV24-1
CSAKDGRDTQYF TGCAGTGCCAAAGACGGCAGAGATACGCAGTATTTT - TRBJ2-3 - TRBV20-1
CSARTGTENTEAFF TGCAGTGCTAGAACCGGGACGGAGAACACTGAAGCTTTCTTT - TRBJ1-1 - TRBV20-1
CSASAGTATYEQYF TGCAGTGCTAGCGCCGGGACGGCGACCTACGAGCAGTACTTC few TRBJ2-7 - TRBV20-1
CASSTGLAGSGELFF TGCGCCAGCAGCACGGGACTAGCGGGCTCCGGGGAGCTGTTTTTT many TRBJ2-2 TRBD2 TRBV5-1
CSVGRSYYEQYF TGCAGCGTTGGCCGCAGCTACTACGAGCAGTACTTC few TRBJ2-7 - TRBV29-1
CASSRELSNYGYTF TGCGCCAGCAGCCGGGAGCTATCTAACTATGGCTACACCTTC few TRBJ1-2 - TRBV5-1
CASSLFLGASGEKLFF TGCGCCAGCAGCTTGTTTCTGGGGGCGTCGGGAGAAAAACTGTTTTTT - TRBJ1-4 - TRBV5-1
CAISESNWPQHF TGTGCCATCAGTGAGTCGAATTGGCCCCAGCATTTT few TRBJ1-5 - TRBV10-3
CSASDPRRYEQFF TGCAGTGCTTCTGACCCCCGGAGGTATGAGCAGTTCTTC few TRBJ2-1 - TRBV20-1